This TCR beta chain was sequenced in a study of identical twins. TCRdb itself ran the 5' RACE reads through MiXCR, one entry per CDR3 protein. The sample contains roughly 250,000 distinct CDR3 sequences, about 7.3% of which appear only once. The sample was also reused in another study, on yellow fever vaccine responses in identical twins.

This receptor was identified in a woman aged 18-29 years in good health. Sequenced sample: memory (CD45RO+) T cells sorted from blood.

CDR3 nucleotide sequence: TGCGCCAGCAGCCGAATCCCGGGACTAGCGGGCCTCGGGGCAGATACGCAGTATTTT. Protein product: CASSRIPGLAGLGADTQYF. The chain uses TRBV4-1 and TRBJ2-3; 12 nucleotides align to TRBD2. This CDR3 is built from 19 residues. With V trimmed by 4 bases and J by 4 bases, 15 bases remained unmatched. Germline lookup yields CDR1 MGHRA and CDR2 YSYEKL.